This TCR beta chain was identified in a study of beta chain features in type 1 diabetes. Study-wide background: Comparable age, gender and cell yields were observed in patients relative to healthy donors.

This clone was counted between two and nine times. The CDR3 is made up of 15 amino acids. Per germline, CDR1 LNHDA and CDR2 SQIVND (reference sequence). Trimming shortened V by 4 bases and J by 8 bases, and 18 bases separated the two germline ends. Expressed TCRB transcripts got sequenced, as all isolated RNA was reverse transcribed. Here immunoSEQ multiplex PCR was the method, and the copy in TCRdb shows in-frame clones only, minus some. Here the sample spans about 320,000 clones, 14% being singletons. The chain has TRBV19 and TRBJ2-1, with no clear D. This clonotype originated in a young man in good health. The sequenced sample was central memory CD4+ T cells from blood. The CDR3 sequence: CASSTLRSEAYEQFF. CDR3 nucleotides: TGTGCCAGTAGTACGTTACGCTCAGAGGCCTATGAGCAGTTCTTC.